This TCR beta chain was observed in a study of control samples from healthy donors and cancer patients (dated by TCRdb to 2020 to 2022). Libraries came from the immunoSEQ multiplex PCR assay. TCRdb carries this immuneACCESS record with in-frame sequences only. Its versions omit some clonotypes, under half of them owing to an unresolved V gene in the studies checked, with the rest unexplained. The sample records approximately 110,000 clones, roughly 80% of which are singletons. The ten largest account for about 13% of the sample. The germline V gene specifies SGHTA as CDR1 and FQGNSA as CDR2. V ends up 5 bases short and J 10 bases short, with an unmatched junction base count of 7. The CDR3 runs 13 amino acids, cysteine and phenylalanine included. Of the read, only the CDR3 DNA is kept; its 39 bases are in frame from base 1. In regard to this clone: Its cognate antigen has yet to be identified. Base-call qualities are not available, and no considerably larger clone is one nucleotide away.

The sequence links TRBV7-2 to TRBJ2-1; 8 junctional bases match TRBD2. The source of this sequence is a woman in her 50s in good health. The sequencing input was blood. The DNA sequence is TGTGCCAGCAGCCCAGGGACTAGTTGGGAGCAGTTCTTC. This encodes CASSPGTSWEQFF.